The 23 T cell receptor beta chains below all came from one sample that was sequenced in a study of blood T cell repertoires in COVID-19. The method was immunoSEQ multiplex PCR; TCRdb's version includes in-frame clones alone and lacks a portion of them. The table records 62,000 or so clones, roughly 80% of them present only once. Sample: PBMCs or T cells enriched from blood (not recorded which). The receptor source for this set is a woman in her forties with acute COVID-19.

The genes are TRBV10-3 and TRBJ2-5, with 11 bases that match TRBD2. CDR1 and CDR2 (germline): ENHRY, SYGVKD. CDR3 length: 15 residues. V shed 6 bases and J 2 bases; nucleotides not matched to a gene: 5. Here the CDR3 reads CAISIAGGGQETQYF. The CDR3, as DNA: TGTGCCATCAGCATAGCGGGGGGGGGTCAAGAGACCCAGTACTTC.

The chain combines TRBV29-1 with TRBJ2-1; no firm D call. Germline V gene lookup returns CDR1 SQVTM and CDR2 ANQGSEA. This CDR3 is built from 14 residues. The V end lost 7 bases, the J end lost 5 bases, and 18 bases lay between the germline ends. Here the CDR3 reads CSAPSRAFDNEQFF. CDR3 bases: TGCAGCGCCCCCTCACGAGCGTTTGACAATGAGCAGTTCTTC.

CDR3 residues: CASSLVQGPEAFF. The DNA of the CDR3 is TGTGCCAGCAGCTTGGTACAGGGCCCTGAAGCTTTCTTT. J is TRBJ1-1 and V is TRBV5-4, with a possible D match to TRBD1 (6 bases). Trimming left V 0 bases short and J 6 bases short, with 9 bases between. The CDR3 consists of 13 residues. Germline V gene lookup returns CDR1 SGHNT and CDR2 YYREEE (reference sequence).

The V call is TRBV6-2 or TRBV6-3, the J call TRBJ2-5, with TRBD2 matching 10 bases. The CDR3 covers 16 residues. Germline assignment: CDR1 MNHEY and CDR2 SVGEGT. J lost 4 bases, V lost 4 bases, and 9 bases had no gene match. CDR3 sequence (DNA): TGTGCCAGCAGTTCTCGAGCGGGGGGGCCGGGAGAGACCCAGTACTTC. Its protein is CASSSRAGGPGETQYF.

The chain uses TRBV5-6 and TRBJ1-5; 10 bases are shared with TRBD1. The germline CDR1 and CDR2 sequences are SGHDT and YYEEEE. After removal of 3 bases from V and 4 bases from J, the junction contained 4 bases not matched to a gene. This CDR3 region has 15 residues. CDR3 DNA sequence: TGTGCCAGCAGCTGGGGGACAGGGGAAAATCAGCCCCAGCATTTT. Protein sequence: CASSWGTGENQPQHF.

In its sample, this clone was seen once. V and J are TRBV5-1 and TRBJ1-1, with D unclear. The germline gives CDR1 SGHRS, CDR2 YFSETQ. The CDR3 covers 14 residues. With 0 bases removed from V and 1 base from J, the gap between germline ends came to 7 bases. This chain's CDR3 is CASSLAWQNTEAFF. Here the CDR3 DNA reads TGCGCCAGCAGCTTGGCCTGGCAGAACACTGAAGCTTTCTTT.

The chain carries TRBV7-9 and TRBJ2-7; 9 nucleotides agree with TRBD1. The CDR3 spans 15 residues. The V gene's germline CDR1 is SEHNR and CDR2 FQNEAQ (reference sequence). Trimming took 5 bases from V and 3 from J; bases not matched to a gene: 8. Here the CDR3 reads CASSATGQGIYEQYF. In DNA form, the CDR3 reads TGTGCCAGCAGCGCGACGGGACAGGGTATCTACGAGCAGTACTTC.

The chain couples TRBV10-3 to TRBJ1-2; D might be TRBD1 (5 bases). V was pared by 10 bases and J by 3 bases, with 9 bases between. CDR1 and CDR2 from the germline V gene are ENHRY and SYGVKD. The CDR3 is 11 amino acids. DNA of the CDR3: TGTGCCACAGACAGCTACTATGGCTACACCTTC. It encodes CATDSYYGYTF.

In its sample, this clone was seen once. The rearrangement joins TRBV7-8 to TRBJ1-3; TRBD1 agrees at 11 bases. Germline values: CDR1 SGHVS, CDR2 FQNEAQ. The CDR3 sequence is 15 residues long. The ends lost 5 bases at V and 7 bases at J; junction bases unmatched: 7. CDR3 protein: CASSRGTGGTNTIYF. The CDR3 bases are TGTGCCAGCAGCCGAGGGACAGGGGGAACGAACACCATATATTTT.

The rearrangement uses TRBV28 and TRBJ1-2; possibly TRBD1 for D (5 bases). With 6 bases removed from V and 4 bases from J, the gap between germline ends came to 9 bases. The CDR3 contains 12 residues. CDR1 is MDHEN, CDR2 SYDVKM, per germline. The CDR3 is CASRQVLYGYTF. CDR3 DNA sequence: TGTGCCAGCAGACAGGTTCTCTATGGCTACACCTTC.

CDR3 sequence reads: CASSSTGVAGGNTIYF. In DNA, the CDR3 is TGTGCCAGCAGCTCGACAGGGGTGGCTGGTGGAAACACCATATATTTT. The V call is TRBV5-6, the J call TRBJ1-3, with 8 nucleotides matching TRBD1. CDR1 is SGHDT, CDR2 YYEEEE, per germline. V lost 3 bases and J lost 3; bases outside the gene matches: 8. The CDR3 is 16 amino acids.

The chain recombines TRBV19 with TRBJ1-4; possibly TRBD1 for D (5 bases). Germline loops: CDR1 LNHDA, CDR2 SQIVND (reference sequence). The CDR3 is made up of 15 amino acids. Between the trimmed V and J ends, which lost 1 base and 7 bases, there was a span of 13 bases. CDR3 sequence: CASSIVAGSGEKLFF. The DNA for the CDR3 is TGTGCCAGTAGTATAGTGGCAGGGTCGGGTGAAAAACTGTTTTTT.

This chain links TRBV28 with TRBJ1-3; 8 bases map to TRBD1. V lost 6 bases and J lost 0; bases outside the gene matches: 4. Germline-derived CDR1 and CDR2 are MDHEN and SYDVKM. The CDR3 spans 15 residues. The CDR3 reads CASRIGTGSGNTIYF. CDR3 DNA: TGTGCCAGCAGGATAGGGACAGGCTCTGGAAACACCATATATTTT.

The chain joins TRBV6-1 to TRBJ1-3; D not resolved. V was cut by 0 bases and J by 4 bases, with 7 bases left in between. Looked up from germline, CDR1 is MNHNS and CDR2 is SASEGT. The CDR3 is 14 residues long. CDR3 DNA sequence: TGTGCCAGCAGTGAAGCTAGCGGGGGAAACACCATATATTTT. Translation: CASSEASGGNTIYF.

The rearrangement links TRBV4-1 to TRBJ1-5, with no clear D. With 1 base removed from V and 4 bases from J, the gap between germline ends came to 11 bases. Germline V gene sequence: CDR1 MGHRA, CDR2 YSYEKL. The CDR3 is 15 amino acids. Here the CDR3 reads CASSQVERGNQPQHF. The DNA of the CDR3 is TGCGCCAGCAGCCAAGTAGAGCGAGGTAATCAGCCCCAGCATTTT.

J is TRBJ1-5 and V is TRBV5-1, with TRBD1 matching over 7 bases. Germline-derived CDR1 and CDR2 are SGHRS and YFSETQ. V lost 4 bases to trimming and J lost 0 bases; unmatched junction nucleotides: 4. This CDR3 is built from 15 residues. CDR3 loop: CASSPGGYSNQPQHF. The DNA of the CDR3 is TGCGCCAGCAGCCCAGGGGGATATAGCAATCAGCCCCAGCATTTT.

The chain joins TRBV19 to TRBJ2-3; TRBD2 agrees at 8 bases. After removal of 1 base from V and 8 bases from J, the junction contained 17 bases not matched to a gene. The CDR3 has 18 residues. CDR1 and CDR2 from the germline V gene are LNHDA and SQIVND (reference sequence). In DNA, the CDR3 is TGTGCCAGTAGTATAGGGGGGTCAGGACTAGCTGGAGGGGGTACGCAGTATTTT. Residues: CASSIGGSGLAGGGTQYF.

The chain couples TRBV15 to TRBJ2-7; D is perhaps TRBD1 (6 bases). Per the germline V gene, CDR1 is LNHNV and CDR2 is YYDKDF (reference sequence). The CDR3 covers 16 residues. Deletions cut 1 base from V and 4 bases from J, with 17 bases between. The CDR3 coding sequence is TGTGCCACCAGCAGAGGAGGAGATTCAGGGGTTTACGAGCAGTACTTC. This translates into CATSRGGDSGVYEQYF. Combining the CDR3 with reference TRBV15 and TRBJ2-7 gives the whole variable domain DAMVIQNPRYQVTQFGKPVTLSCSQTLNHNVMYWYQQKSSQAPKLLFHYYDKDFNNEADTPDNFQSRRPNTSFCFLDIRSPGLGDTAMYLCATSRGGDSGVYEQYFGPGTRLTVT.

The chain carries TRBV15 and TRBJ1-1; TRBD1 is a possible D gene (5 bases). Germline CDR1 is LNHNV and CDR2 is YYDKDF (reference sequence). This CDR3 spans 15 amino acids. V lost 0 bases to trimming and J lost 3 bases, with 11 bases between them. CDR3 loop: CATSRDLGVDTEAFF. The CDR3 DNA is TGTGCCACCAGCAGAGATCTAGGGGTGGACACTGAAGCTTTCTTT. The whole variable domain, filled in from reference TRBV15 and TRBJ1-1, reads DAMVIQNPRYQVTQFGKPVTLSCSQTLNHNVMYWYQQKSSQAPKLLFHYYDKDFNNEADTPDNFQSRRPNTSFCFLDIRSPGLGDTAMYLCATSRDLGVDTEAFFGQGTRLTVV.

This rearrangement joins TRBV24-1 to TRBJ1-2; D remains ambiguous. CDR1 and CDR2 (germline): KGHDR, SFDVKD. The V end lost 5 bases, the J end lost 3 bases, and 6 bases lay between the germline ends. There are 12 residues in the CDR3. CDR3: CATSGHDYGYTF. The DNA for the CDR3 is TGTGCCACCAGTGGACACGACTATGGCTACACCTTC.

This clone turned up a few times. The CDR3 DNA sequence: TGTGCCAGCAGTGAACAGGCTCCGGGGGTTGGGGGAAAACTGTTTTTT. It codes for CASSEQAPGVGGKLFF. V usage is TRBV6-1 and J usage is TRBJ1-4; possibly TRBD1 for D (5 bases). Germline lookup yields CDR1 MNHNS and CDR2 SASEGT. This CDR3 comprises 16 residues. V lost 2 bases and J 10 bases, leaving 20 bases between the germline ends.

V and J are TRBV13 and TRBJ2-1; perhaps TRBD1 as D (5 bases). CDR1 and CDR2 (germline): PRHDT, FYEKMQ (reference sequence). Trimming removed 0 bases at V and 7 bases at J, with 13 bases between. This CDR3 comprises 15 residues. DNA of the CDR3: TGTGCCAGCAGCTTAGGGGTCATCAAGGGGAATGAGCAGTTCTTC. Translation gives CASSLGVIKGNEQFF.

V and J are TRBV9 and TRBJ1-1; D not certain. Between the trimmed V and J ends, which lost 0 bases and 1 base, there was a span of 7 bases. Germline CDR1 and CDR2: SGDLS and YYNGEE. The CDR3 extends over 14 amino acids. The chain's CDR3 is CASSVAPENTEAFF. DNA for the CDR3: TGTGCCAGCAGCGTAGCTCCAGAGAACACTGAAGCTTTCTTT.